This T cell receptor beta chain was captured by sequencing in a study of blood T cell repertoires in COVID-19. Across the study: Researchers got acute and convalescent COVID-19 samples from the United States, Italy and Spain. T cells, B-cell-depleted T cells, or PBMCs provided the cDNA or gDNA that served as material.

Source study methods: How many nucleated cells were present was estimated from reference gene primer amplification. Profiling relied on immunoSEQ multiplex PCR, and the TCRdb table lists in-frame clones only, not all of them. V and J calls and clone size are given by that table; D and trimming were obtained from the DNA. Among roughly 180,000 clones listed, roughly 80% were seen once. The CDR3 consists of 15 residues. CDR1 is LNHDA and CDR2 is SQIVND in the germline V gene (reference sequence). After removal of 9 bases from V and 5 bases from J, the junction contained 13 bases not matched to a gene. The gene calls are TRBV19 and TRBJ2-1, with 7 bases aligning to TRBD1. Source material: peripheral blood. The sequence was collected from a human donor in a cohort sampled during active COVID-19. CDR3 coding DNA: TGTGCCAGCAGTTATTACCCAGGGGGTGACAATGAGCAGTTCTTC. Translating gives CASSYYPGGDNEQFF.